Following are 29 T cell receptor beta chains from one sample sequenced in a study of CD8+ T cells in alopecia areata. Following extraction, RNA underwent reverse transcription to cDNA, which served as the sequencing template. The protocol was immunoSEQ multiplex PCR, while the TCRdb copy is restricted to in-frame clones and leaves out a portion. The sample holds roughly 250,000 clones, 60% seen once. Noted treatment: oral pan-JAK inhibitor, 5-10 mg twice daily. The sample was CD4+ T cells sorted from blood, taken at week 52, from a patient treated with tofacitinib. The receptors were sampled from a human donor with alopecia areata.

The gene calls are TRBV4-1 and TRBJ2-7; 9 nucleotides match TRBD2. This CDR3 is 15 amino acids long. Germline V gene sequence: CDR1 MGHRA, CDR2 YSYEKL. J lost 0 bases, V lost 0 bases, and 0 bases had no gene match. The CDR3 sequence is CASSQETSGSYEQYF. The CDR3, as DNA: TGCGCCAGCAGCCAAGAGACTAGCGGCTCCTACGAGCAGTACTTC.

V is TRBV30 and J is TRBJ1-5; D is undetermined. Germline-derived CDR1 and CDR2 are GTSNPN and SVGIG (reference sequence). Trimming shortened V by 3 bases and J by 4 bases, and 10 bases separated the two germline ends. This CDR3 is built from 13 residues. CDR3 bases: TGTGCCTGGAGATTAGACCAGAATCAGCCCCAGCATTTT. It encodes CAWRLDQNQPQHF.

This clone was recorded a few times. V is TRBV9 and J is TRBJ2-7; TRBD1 aligns across 10 bases. The junction had 7 bases not matched to a gene; V was cut back by 4 bases and J by 3 bases. The germline CDR1 and CDR2 sequences are SGDLS and YYNGEE. This CDR3 region has 15 residues. The CDR3 loop reads CASSSGQGNSYEQYF. The CDR3 region has the DNA TGTGCCAGCAGCTCGGGACAGGGGAATAGCTACGAGCAGTACTTC.

This sequence joins TRBV7-9 and TRBJ1-4; TRBD1 agrees at 9 bases. V lost 5 bases to trimming and J lost 8 bases; unmatched junction nucleotides: 6. The CDR3 runs 14 residues. Germline CDR1 reads SEHNR; CDR2 reads FQNEAQ (reference sequence). In DNA, the CDR3 is TGTGCCAGCAGCACAGGGGGCGGAAAGGAAAAACTGTTTTTT. It specifies CASSTGGGKEKLFF. Based on the CDR3 plus reference TRBV7-9 and TRBJ1-4, the full variable domain is DTGVSQNPRHKITKRGQNVTFRCDPISEHNRLYWYRQTLGQGPEFLTYFQNEAQLEKSRLLSDRFSAERPKGSFSTLEIQRTEQGDSAMYLCASSTGGGKEKLFFGSGTQLSVL.

The chain uses TRBV7-2 and TRBJ1-2; D is uncertain. The CDR3 covers 14 residues. V dropped 1 base and J dropped 3 bases, with 9 bases sitting between them. The germline V gene has CDR1 SGHTA and CDR2 FQGNSA. As DNA, the CDR3 is TGTGCCAGCAGCTTAGACCCCCGGGACTATGGCTACACCTTC. Translated: CASSLDPRDYGYTF.

This clone has only a few counts. The chain employs TRBV7-2 and TRBJ2-7, with 7 positions matching TRBD1. Per germline, CDR1 SGHTA and CDR2 FQGNSA. The CDR3 contains 14 residues. Germline trimming cut 2 bases from V and 3 bases from J; bases unmatched to any gene: 4. CDR3 amino acids: CASSLRQGIYEQYF. The CDR3 nucleotides read TGTGCCAGCAGCTTACGACAGGGTATCTACGAGCAGTACTTC.

The genes are TRBV2 and TRBJ1-5; a weak D match, TRBD1 (5 bases). V lost 4 bases and J lost 6, with 10 bases in between. The CDR3 covers 13 residues. The germline gives CDR1 SNHLY, CDR2 FYNNEI. CDR3 DNA sequence: TGTGCCAGCAGTGGTGGGGCTGTTCAGCCCCAGCATTTT. It specifies CASSGGAVQPQHF. The full variable domain, completed using reference TRBV2 and TRBJ1-5, is EPEVTQTPSHQVTQMGQEVILRCVPISNHLYFYWYRQILGQKVEFLVSFYNNEISEKSEIFDDQFSVERPDGSNFTLKIRSTKLEDSAMYFCASSGGAVQPQHFGDGTRLSIL.

This clone was seen only a few times. This chain connects TRBV7-2 to TRBJ1-2, with D uncertain. Germline CDR1 is SGHTA and CDR2 is FQGNSA. The V and J ends lost 5 bases and 8 bases respectively, with 15 bases between them. The CDR3 spans 13 residues. The CDR3 loop is CASSRSTKGGYTF. Here the CDR3 DNA reads TGTGCCAGCAGCCGAAGTACCAAGGGAGGCTACACCTTC.

This clone appeared a few times. The rearrangement links TRBV7-2 to TRBJ2-3, with a possible D match to TRBD2 (5 bases). The CDR3 is 13 residues long. From germline, CDR1 is SGHTA and CDR2 FQGNSA. Trimming took 5 bases from V and 2 from J, leaving 8 bases between them. CDR3 region: CASSPGLTDTQYF. CDR3 bases: TGTGCCAGCAGCCCTGGACTCACAGATACGCAGTATTTT.

This clone has a handful of counts. The chain couples TRBV27 to TRBJ2-3; D may correspond to TRBD1 or TRBD2 (5 bases each). The germline V and J ends were trimmed by 3 bases and 1 base, with 14 bases remaining between them. The CDR3 consists of 16 residues. Germline loops: CDR1 MNHEY, CDR2 SMNVEV (reference sequence). CDR3 loop: CASSFFGTFGTDTQYF. In DNA, the CDR3 is TGTGCCAGCAGTTTCTTCGGGACGTTCGGCACAGATACGCAGTATTTT.

The chain uses TRBV7-9 and TRBJ2-7, with 7 bases matching TRBD1. The trim removed 3 bases at V and 1 base at J, leaving 6 bases unmatched. The CDR3 extends over 15 amino acids. Germline values: CDR1 SEHNR, CDR2 FQNEAQ (reference sequence). The CDR3 here is CASSFTGAPSYEQYF. Here the CDR3 DNA reads TGTGCCAGCAGCTTCACAGGGGCCCCTTCCTACGAGCAGTACTTC.

The V and J genes are TRBV19 and TRBJ2-5; D is unclear. This CDR3 has 13 residues. Trimming took 5 bases from V and 5 from J, leaving 12 bases between them. CDR1 and CDR2 from the germline V gene are LNHDA and SQIVND (reference sequence). The CDR3 sequence is CASSFLGQETQYF. CDR3 sequence (DNA): TGTGCCAGTAGTTTCCTAGGCCAGGAGACCCAGTACTTC.

The V gene is TRBV7-3, the J gene TRBJ2-2; 8 positions agree with TRBD1. Unmatched junction bases numbered 4, after V lost 5 bases and J lost 8 bases. Germline V lookup: CDR1 SGHTA, CDR2 FQGTGA. The CDR3 covers 13 residues. CDR3 nucleotides: TGTGCCAGCAGCACAGGGGGTAAAGGGGAGCTGTTTTTT. This gives the protein CASSTGGKGELFF.

Sample share makes this clone medium-sized. The rearrangement joins TRBV7-2 to TRBJ2-1; the D gene is possibly TRBD1 (6 bases). The germline V gene has CDR1 SGHTA and CDR2 FQGNSA. Trimming left V 6 bases short and J 3 bases short, with 18 bases between. The length of the CDR3 is 16 residues. The CDR3 sequence: CASRLLLGASYNEQFF. For the CDR3, the DNA is TGTGCCAGCAGGCTGCTATTGGGGGCGAGCTACAATGAGCAGTTCTTC.

Only one count was recorded for this clone. The chain carries TRBV7-9 and TRBJ2-2; D gene ambiguous. The germline V gene has CDR1 SEHNR and CDR2 FQNEAQ (reference sequence). The CDR3 extends over 12 amino acids. Trimming removed 3 bases from V and 9 bases from J, with 8 bases in between. CDR3: CASSFDLWELFF. In DNA form, the CDR3 reads TGTGCCAGCAGCTTTGATCTCTGGGAGCTGTTTTTT.

The chain joins TRBV29-1 to TRBJ2-5; possibly TRBD2 for D (5 bases). The CDR3 consists of 11 residues. CDR1 is SQVTM and CDR2 is ANQGSEA in the germline V gene. Trimming removed 4 bases from V and 5 bases from J, with 8 bases in between. The CDR3 spells CSVGAAETQYF. As DNA, the CDR3 is TGCAGCGTTGGAGCGGCCGAGACCCAGTACTTC. Variable domain in full (rest from reference TRBV29-1 and TRBJ2-5): SAVISQKPSRDICQRGTSLTIQCQVDSQVTMMFWYRQQPGQSLTLIATANQGSEATYESGFVIDKFPISRPNLTFSTLTVSNMSPEDSSIYLCSVGAAETQYFGPGTRLLVL.

The table lists this clone with a count of one. The chain combines TRBV7-2 with TRBJ1-1; 7 bases are shared with TRBD1. The ends lost 5 bases at V and 2 bases at J; junction bases unmatched: 5. Looked up from germline, CDR1 is SGHTA and CDR2 is FQGNSA. The CDR3 consists of 14 residues. The CDR3 loop reads CASSQDRDNTEAFF. In DNA form, the CDR3 reads TGTGCCAGCAGCCAAGACAGGGATAACACTGAAGCTTTCTTT.

The chain joins TRBV6-5 to TRBJ2-2; 9 nucleotides match TRBD1. V dropped 5 bases and J dropped 4; count of bases not matched to a gene: 5. The CDR3 sequence is 15 residues long. Per germline, CDR1 MNHEY and CDR2 SVGAGI. The CDR3 nucleotides are TGTGCCAGCAGTCCCGGGACAGGGCCCACCGGGGAGCTGTTTTTT. Its protein product is CASSPGTGPTGELFF.

This clone was detected only once. Other DNA variants within this sample encode the same CDR3. The chain joins TRBV6-5 to TRBJ1-6, with TRBD1 as a possible D gene (6 bases). CDR1 and CDR2 from the germline V gene are MNHEY and SVGAGI. CDR3 size: 13 residues. V lost 6 bases and J 10 bases, leaving 13 bases between the germline ends. The CDR3 reads CASSPQGNSPLHF. CDR3 sequence (DNA): TGTGCCAGCAGCCCACAGGGAAACTCACCCCTCCACTTT.

This clone was recorded once. The chain carries TRBV6-5 and TRBJ2-5; possible D gene TRBD1, 6 bases. CDR3 size: 12 residues. Germline lookup yields CDR1 MNHEY and CDR2 SVGAGI. V shed 10 bases and J shed 4 bases, with 13 bases lying between them. CDR3 in amino acids: CATSQGPETQYF. In nucleotides, the CDR3 is TGTGCCACATCACAGGGCCCAGAGACCCAGTACTTC.

This clone was detected a few times. The chain couples TRBV7-9 to TRBJ1-2; TRBD1 matches at 8 bases. Germline V lookup: CDR1 SEHNR, CDR2 FQNEAQ (reference sequence). With 0 bases clipped from V and 6 bases from J, the junction kept 3 bases outside the gene matches. This CDR3 spans 14 amino acids. The CDR3 sequence is CASSLAQGAHGYTF. The CDR3 region has the DNA TGTGCCAGCAGCTTAGCGCAGGGGGCGCATGGCTACACCTTC.

J is TRBJ1-2 and V is TRBV4-1, with D tentatively TRBD1 (5 bases). The CDR3 is made up of 14 amino acids. V was clipped by 4 bases and J by 0 bases, with 9 bases between them. Germline assignment: CDR1 MGHRA and CDR2 YSYEKL. This chain's CDR3 is CASSLQTANYGYTF. CDR3 in DNA: TGCGCCAGCAGCCTACAGACAGCTAACTATGGCTACACCTTC.

The chain is built from TRBV23-1 and TRBJ2-1; D gene ambiguous. TRBV23-1 is annotated as an ORF whose role is uncertain. V was shortened by 4 bases and J by 0 bases, with 16 bases between the two germline ends. The CDR3 length is 17 residues. CDR3 coding DNA: TGCGCCAGCAGTCCCGATTCTACAGTGAGCTCCTACAATGAGCAGTTCTTC. Translating it yields CASSPDSTVSSYNEQFF.

The genes are TRBV5-6 and TRBJ2-1, with TRBD1 identical over 10 bases. The CDR3 loop spans 15 amino acids. The V segment lost 10 bases and the J segment 0 bases; nucleotides outside the gene matches: 7. Germline-derived CDR1 and CDR2 are SGHDT and YYEEEE. The CDR3 DNA reads as TGTGCCGGAAGCCGGGACAGGGGCTCCTACAATGAGCAGTTCTTC. Translated, it gives CAGSRDRGSYNEQFF.

Turning to this clone: In the same sample, other DNA sequences code for this CDR3. V and J are TRBV6-5 and TRBJ1-1; D unresolved. In germline, CDR1 is MNHEY, CDR2 SVGAGI. CDR3 length: 13 amino acids. V shed 2 bases and J shed 1 base, with 5 bases lying between them. CDR3 coding DNA: TGTGCCAGCAGTTACGATGGGAACACTGAAGCTTTCTTT. Its protein product is CASSYDGNTEAFF.

The chain joins TRBV10-3 to TRBJ2-7; D gene uncertain. Germline CDR1 is ENHRY and CDR2 is SYGVKD. The V gene lost 7 bases and the J gene lost 0 bases, with 10 bases spanning the gap. The CDR3 totals 13 residues. The CDR3 region has the DNA TGTGCCATCAAAGCGACGGACTCCTACGAGCAGTACTTC. It is translated as CAIKATDSYEQYF.

The chain couples TRBV11-2 to TRBJ2-7, with 7 nucleotides matching TRBD1. Trimming cost V 5 bases and J 2 bases; bases outside gene matches: 9. Germline-derived CDR1 and CDR2 are SGHAT and FQNNGV. The CDR3 spans 15 residues. The CDR3 DNA is TGTGCCAGCAGCCGGGACAGAGTTGGCACCTACGAGCAGTACTTC. Translated, it gives CASSRDRVGTYEQYF.

This chain uses TRBV7-2 with TRBJ2-5; 7 bases are a match to TRBD2. CDR1 SGHTA and CDR2 FQGNSA come from the germline V gene. The CDR3 is 15 residues long. V was clipped by 3 bases and J by 4 bases; unmatched bases: 8. The CDR3 coding sequence is TGTGCCAGCAGCTTTTCTAGCGGCGTGGTAGAGACCCAGTACTTC. This sequence encodes CASSFSSGVVETQYF. The full variable domain, completed using reference TRBV7-2 and TRBJ2-5, is GAGVSQSPSNKVTEKGKDVELRCDPISGHTALYWYRQSLGQGLEFLIYFQGNSAPDKSGLPSDRFSAERTGGSVSTLTIQRTQQEDSAVYLCASSFSSGVVETQYFGPGTRLLVL.

The chain joins TRBV15 to TRBJ1-5; D is undetermined. The ends were cut back, 3 bases at V and 3 bases at J, with 6 bases in the middle. Germline-derived CDR1 and CDR2 are LNHNV and YYDKDF (reference sequence). This CDR3 has 13 amino acids. CDR3 DNA sequence: TGTGCCACCAGCAGCCCCAACAATCAGCCCCAGCATTTT. It is translated as CATSSPNNQPQHF.